This T cell receptor beta chain was found in a study of cytomegalovirus exposure and HLA in healthy donors. Broader study findings: Among the most significant clusters, several appeared linked to common viral pathogens in a later analysis. Differences between HLA loci emerged in a later analysis of TCR association rates, with DRB1 most and HLA-C fewest. It was about 150 TCR beta chains that were listed as cytomegalovirus-associated.

On this clone: Its matching antigen is unknown.

Primers: 60 Vbeta forward and 13 Jbeta reverse. Clones were read by immunoSEQ multiplex PCR, and TCRdb kept only the in-frame ones, dropping some. The repertoire table contains approximately 150,000 clones. Sequencing input: PBMCs. The TCR was taken from a woman in her late teens or twenties in good health and CMV-seronegative.

CDR3 amino acids: CASSEPLTGTGEQYV. The CDR3 coding sequence is TGTGCCAGCAGTGAACCCCTGACAGGGACAGGCGAGCAGTACGTC. The rearrangement uses TRBV6-4 and TRBJ2-7, with 8 bases aligning to TRBD1. V gave up 3 bases and J gave up 6 bases; unmatched junction bases: 10. Germline CDR1 is MRHNA and CDR2 is SNTAGT. The CDR3 extends over 15 amino acids.